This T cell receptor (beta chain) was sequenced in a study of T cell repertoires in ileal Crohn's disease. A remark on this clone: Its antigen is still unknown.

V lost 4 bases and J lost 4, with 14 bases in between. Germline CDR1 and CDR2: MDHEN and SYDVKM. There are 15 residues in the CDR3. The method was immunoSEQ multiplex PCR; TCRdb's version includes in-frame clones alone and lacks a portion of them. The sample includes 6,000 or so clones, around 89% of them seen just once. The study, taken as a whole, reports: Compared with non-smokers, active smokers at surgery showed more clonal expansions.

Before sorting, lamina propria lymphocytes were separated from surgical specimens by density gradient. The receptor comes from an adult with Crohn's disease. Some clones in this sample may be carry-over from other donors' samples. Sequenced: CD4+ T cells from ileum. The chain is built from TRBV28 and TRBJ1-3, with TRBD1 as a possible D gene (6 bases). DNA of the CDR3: TGTGCCAGCAGTTATCAGGGGCTTTCCGGAAACACCATATATTTT. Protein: CASSYQGLSGNTIYF.